These T cell receptor beta chains were read from a single sample in a study of spatial heterogeneity in lung cancer. TCRdb called the 5' RACE reads again in MiXCR, with one record for every CDR3 protein. The sample consists of 50,000 to 65,000 distinct CDR3 sequences, 8.4% of them appearing once. The source material was PBMCs, sampled at surgery. Receptors originate from a female donor with early-stage non-small cell lung cancer. CDR3s include the opening cysteine and the closing phenylalanine or tryptophan. The order of the fields is D gene, J gene, clone size, V gene, CDR3 DNA, CDR3 protein. D genes are given only for firm matches. Not all rows give a size; the values are once, few, many and, for expanded clones, a class.

TRBD1	TRBJ2-4	few	TRBV19	TGTGCCAGCCAACAGGGGATGCGGAACATTCAGTACTTC	CASQQGMRNIQYF
-	TRBJ1-2	few	TRBV5-1	TGCGCCAGCAGCTTGGAGGGGTTAGACTATGGCTACACCTTC	CASSLEGLDYGYTF
TRBD1	TRBJ1-2	many	TRBV28	TGTGCCAGCAATCCGGACAGGGGAACTCATGGCTACACCTTC	CASNPDRGTHGYTF
-	TRBJ2-1	few	TRBV2	TGTGCCAGCCGACCTGACAGGAGCTCCTACAATGAGCAGTTCTTC	CASRPDRSSYNEQFF
-	TRBJ2-1	many	TRBV12-3/TRBV12-4	TGTGCCAGCAGCCCTCCCGCCTACAATGAGCAGTTCTTC	CASSPPAYNEQFF
TRBD2	TRBJ2-5	many	TRBV7-9	TGTGCCAGCAGCCCTGGACTAGCGGGGATCCAAGAGACCCAGTACTTC	CASSPGLAGIQETQYF
-	TRBJ2-3	-	TRBV7-2	TGTGCCAGCAGCTTAGACCCCTTAGATACGCAGTATTTT	CASSLDPLDTQYF
-	TRBJ1-2	many	TRBV5-5	TGTGCCAGCAGCCAGCGGGGCGACCAAGCTAACTATGGCTACACCTTC	CASSQRGDQANYGYTF
-	TRBJ1-2	few	TRBV6-5	TGTGCCAGCAGTAACAGGGAAGGCTATGGCTACACCTTC	CASSNREGYGYTF
-	TRBJ1-3	few	TRBV5-5	TGTGCCAGCAGCTTGGCCTACCGGGAAGGGGGACTCTCTGGAAACACCATATATTTT	CASSLAYREGGLSGNTIYF
-	TRBJ1-1	many	TRBV10-3	TGTGCCATCCGGGGGAACACTGAAGCTTTCTTT	CAIRGNTEAFF
-	TRBJ2-1	-	TRBV11-3	TGTGCCAGCAGCTTCCCAGGAAGCTCCTACAATGAGCAGTTCTTC	CASSFPGSSYNEQFF
-	TRBJ2-7	-	TRBV27	TGTGCCAGCAGTTTATTCGGGTCCTACGAGCAGTACTTC	CASSLFGSYEQYF
-	TRBJ2-1	-	TRBV12-3/TRBV12-4	TGTGCCAGCAGCCTCGGCCGGGGCCTCTACAATGAGCAGTTCTTC	CASSLGRGLYNEQFF
TRBD1	TRBJ1-2	-	TRBV7-9	TGTGCCAGCAGCGGCCGGACAGGGCCCCGCACTAACTATGGCTACACCTTC	CASSGRTGPRTNYGYTF
-	TRBJ2-1	few	TRBV4-1	TGCGCCAGCAGCCAAGATACCAGGGGCAATGAGCAGTTCTTC	CASSQDTRGNEQFF
-	TRBJ2-3	many	TRBV7-8	TGTGCCAGCAGCTTACGGACTACGATGAGCACAGATACGCAGTATTTT	CASSLRTTMSTDTQYF
TRBD2	TRBJ2-1	-	TRBV5-1	TGCGCCAGCAGCTTGTTTAGCGGGGGCTCCTCCTACAATGAGCAGTTCTTC	CASSLFSGGSSYNEQFF
TRBD2	TRBJ2-1	-	TRBV2	TGTGCCAGCAGTGAAGGGACTAGCGGATACAATGAGCAGTTCTTC	CASSEGTSGYNEQFF
TRBD2	TRBJ2-5	few	TRBV10-3	TGTGCCATCAGTGAATCTTACGGGGGGGCAGAGACCCAGTACTTC	CAISESYGGAETQYF
TRBD2	TRBJ2-3	-	TRBV7-8	TGTGCCAGCAGCTCAAGGACTAGCGGGAGAGGGGCAGATACGCAGTATTTT	CASSSRTSGRGADTQYF
TRBD1	TRBJ1-1	-	TRBV27	TGTGCCAGCAGTCCGTGGACAGGAAACACTGAAGCTTTCTTT	CASSPWTGNTEAFF
-	TRBJ1-1	-	TRBV7-6	TGTGCCAGCAGCCTGGACGGCGCAAAAGCTTTCTTT	CASSLDGAKAFF
TRBD1	TRBJ1-1	-	TRBV7-9	TGTGCCAGCAGCTATGGACAGGGGACTGAAGCTTTCTTT	CASSYGQGTEAFF
-	TRBJ2-2	-	TRBV11-2	TGTGCCAGCAGCTTAAATCCGGGTCCCAACACCGGGGAGCTGTTTTTT	CASSLNPGPNTGELFF
TRBD2	TRBJ2-1	many	TRBV7-9	TGTGCCAGCAGCTTACTTGCGGGAGTATATCAATACAATGAGCAGTTCTTC	CASSLLAGVYQYNEQFF
-	TRBJ1-5	many	TRBV5-1	TGCGCCAGCAGCCTCCTACCCGGGACCCCTAATCAGCCCCAGCATTTT	CASSLLPGTPNQPQHF
TRBD2	TRBJ2-5	few	TRBV12-3/TRBV12-4	TGTGCCAGCAGCAATAGCGGGAGAGAGACCCAGTACTTC	CASSNSGRETQYF
-	TRBJ1-1	-	TRBV20-1	TGCAGTGCTAGAGGAGGGGAGGATACTGAAGCTTTCTTT	CSARGGEDTEAFF
-	TRBJ1-5	few	TRBV6-6	TGTGCCAGCAGTTACGTAGGGGATCAGCCCCAGCATTTT	CASSYVGDQPQHF
-	TRBJ1-3	few	TRBV21-1	TGTGCCAGCAGCACACGACAGGGTGGAAACACCATATATTTT	CASSTRQGGNTIYF